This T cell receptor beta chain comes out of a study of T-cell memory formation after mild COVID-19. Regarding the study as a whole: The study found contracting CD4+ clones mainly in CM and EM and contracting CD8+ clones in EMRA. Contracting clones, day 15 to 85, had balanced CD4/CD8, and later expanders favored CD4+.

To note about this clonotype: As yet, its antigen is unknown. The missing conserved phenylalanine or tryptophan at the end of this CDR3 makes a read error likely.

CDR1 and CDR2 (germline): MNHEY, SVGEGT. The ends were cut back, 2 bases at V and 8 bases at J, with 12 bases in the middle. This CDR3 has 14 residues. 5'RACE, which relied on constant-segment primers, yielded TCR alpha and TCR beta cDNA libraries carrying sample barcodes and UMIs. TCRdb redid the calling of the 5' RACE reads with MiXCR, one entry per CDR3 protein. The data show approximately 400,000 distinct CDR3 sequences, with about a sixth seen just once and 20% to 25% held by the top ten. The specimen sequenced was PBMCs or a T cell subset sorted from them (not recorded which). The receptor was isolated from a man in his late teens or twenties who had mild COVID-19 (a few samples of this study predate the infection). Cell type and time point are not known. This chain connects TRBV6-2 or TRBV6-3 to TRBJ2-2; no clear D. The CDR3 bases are TGTGCCAGCAGTTACGTGGCCCGCAGAGGGGAGCTGTTTTCT. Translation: CASSYVARRGELFS.